One and the same sample provided the 18 T cell receptor beta chains below, sequenced in a study of vaccination and CD4 T cells after COVID-19. This sample's treatment: 10-day PBMC culture with coronavirus spike peptide pools or control peptides (ViraFEST assay). Their antigens are not known. The Oncomine TCR Beta short-read assay was what sequenced the DNA obtained from cultured CD4+ T cells. TCRdb recomputed calls from the PCR reads with MiXCR, one row per CDR3 protein. The sample lists almost 20,000 distinct CDR3 sequences, 47% occurring once. The source material was CD4+ T cells from blood, cultured in vitro, sampled before SARS-CoV-2 vaccination. The receptors originated from a human donor who had recovered from COVID-19.

This clonotype was seen only a few times. The CDR3 loop reads CSAPTRDRGTYEQYF. Here the CDR3 DNA reads TGCAGTGCTCCAACCCGGGACAGGGGCACCTACGAGCAGTACTTC. The chain links TRBV20-1 to TRBJ2-7; TRBD1 matches at 10 bases. Germline CDR1 and CDR2: DFQATT and SNEGSKA (reference sequence). Trimming took 5 bases from V and 2 from J; bases not matched to a gene: 9. This CDR3 is 15 amino acids long.

In this sample, this clonotype turned up a few times. The chain recombines TRBV7-2 with TRBJ2-1; 9 bases match TRBD2. CDR3 length: 14 amino acids. Per germline, CDR1 SGHTA and CDR2 FQGNSA. The junction had 11 bases not matched to a gene; V was cut back by 8 bases and J by 9 bases. The CDR3 coding sequence is TGTGCCAGCTTAGCGGGGGCAATTGCTGGTGAGCAGTTCTTC. Protein sequence: CASLAGAIAGEQFF.

The J gene is TRBJ1-6, the V gene TRBV6-1; weak D call: TRBD1 (6 bases). V dropped 6 bases and J dropped 0 bases, with 6 bases sitting between them. From germline, CDR1 is MNHNS and CDR2 SASEGT. CDR3 length equals 14 residues. The CDR3 nucleotides are TGTGCCAGCAGACAGGGCTCCTATAATTCACCCCTCCACTTT. Amino acids: CASRQGSYNSPLHF.

The V and J genes are TRBV12-3 or TRBV12-4 and TRBJ2-2; 10 positions agree with TRBD1. Trimming removed 4 bases from V and 1 base from J; junction bases left unmatched: 3. The CDR3 length is 16 residues. The CDR3 DNA reads as TGTGCCAGCAGTTCGACAGGGGGCTTGAACACCGGGGAGCTGTTTTTT. It yields the protein CASSSTGGLNTGELFF.

The V call is TRBV28, the J call TRBJ1-5, with 7 positions matching TRBD1. This CDR3 region has 15 residues. V lost 3 bases, J lost 4 bases, and 6 bases stayed unmatched. Per the germline V gene, CDR1 is MDHEN and CDR2 is SYDVKM. CDR3 DNA: TGTGCCAGCAGTTTGGGCGACAGGGTAAATCAGCCCCAGCATTTT. As protein: CASSLGDRVNQPQHF. The whole variable domain, remainder taken from reference TRBV28 and TRBJ1-5, is DVKVTQSSRYLVKRTGEKVFLECVQDMDHENMFWYRQDPGLGLRLIYFSYDVKMKEKGDIPEGYSVSREKKERFSLILESASTNQTSMYLCASSLGDRVNQPQHFGDGTRLSIL.

This clonotype was observed once. The V gene is TRBV27, the J gene TRBJ2-1; D not certain. Per germline, CDR1 MNHEY and CDR2 SMNVEV (reference sequence). V gave up 5 bases and J gave up 10 bases, with 15 bases separating them. The CDR3 extends over 13 amino acids. The CDR3 DNA reads TGTGCCAGCAGTCAAATCCGGGCCGCGGAGCAGTTCTTC. Translating gives CASSQIRAAEQFF.

The gene calls are TRBV6-1 and TRBJ1-1; D is possibly TRBD1 (6 bases). CDR1 and CDR2 (germline): MNHNS, SASEGT. V gave up 6 bases and J gave up 4 bases, with 18 bases separating them. There are 15 residues in the CDR3. In nucleotides, the CDR3 is TGTGCCAGCAGCAAAACCCTCAGGGGAGGCACTGAAGCTTTCTTT. This codes for CASSKTLRGGTEAFF.

By proportion, this clonotype is medium-sized. The chain couples TRBV15 to TRBJ1-5, with D uncertain. This CDR3 contains 14 residues. Trimming shortened V by 0 bases and J by 0 bases, and 3 bases separated the two germline ends. Germline assignment: CDR1 LNHNV and CDR2 YYDKDF (reference sequence). The CDR3 DNA reads as TGTGCCACCAGCAGAGATTTTAGCAATCAGCCCCAGCATTTT. Translated, it gives CATSRDFSNQPQHF.

The sample holds a few counts of this clonotype. V and J are TRBV6-5 and TRBJ2-2; D not certain. With 0 bases removed from V and 2 bases from J, the gap between germline ends came to 19 bases. The CDR3 has 19 residues. CDR1 MNHEY and CDR2 SVGAGI come from the germline V gene. The CDR3 nucleotides read TGTGCCAGCAGTTACTCGATGGATCCCGCTCTTACCAACACCGGGGAGCTGTTTTTT. It encodes CASSYSMDPALTNTGELFF.

This clonotype was found a few times. The chain employs TRBV6-2 or TRBV6-3 and TRBJ1-5, with unresolved D. This CDR3 is built from 16 residues. From germline, CDR1 is MNHEY and CDR2 SVGEGT. Trimming removed 6 bases from V and 2 bases from J, with 17 bases in between. The CDR3 spells CASRPIEGTGNQPQHF. CDR3 nucleotide sequence: TGTGCCAGCAGGCCGATTGAGGGAACGGGCAATCAGCCCCAGCATTTT.

J is TRBJ1-1 and V is TRBV5-4, with 9 bases lining up with TRBD1. The CDR3 has 15 residues. V lost 6 bases and J lost 1; bases outside the gene matches: 7. Germline V lookup: CDR1 SGHNT, CDR2 YYREEE (reference sequence). CDR3: CASNLQGAGNTEAFF. CDR3 in DNA: TGTGCCAGCAATCTACAGGGGGCTGGGAACACTGAAGCTTTCTTT.

The chain uses TRBV11-2 and TRBJ1-3; D call uncertain. Per germline, CDR1 SGHAT and CDR2 FQNNGV. Trimming left V 5 bases short and J 0 bases short, with 8 bases between. This CDR3 contains 14 residues. The CDR3 DNA is TGTGCCAGCAGCGGAGGCGCCTCTGGAAACACCATATATTTT. Translating it yields CASSGGASGNTIYF.

This clonotype was found once. The chain links TRBV19 to TRBJ2-3; no definite D call. Germline V gene data show CDR1 as LNHDA and CDR2 as SQIVND (reference sequence). Between the trimmed V and J ends, which lost 5 bases and 2 bases, there was a span of 11 bases. The CDR3 totals 14 residues. CDR3 sequence: CASSPATHTDTQYF. The CDR3 bases are TGTGCCAGTAGTCCGGCTACTCACACAGATACGCAGTATTTT.

This clonotype was observed a few times. The V and J genes are TRBV6-1 and TRBJ1-2, with 9 nucleotides matching TRBD1. V was pared by 3 bases and J by 10 bases, with 12 bases of the junction left unmatched. The CDR3 loop spans 15 amino acids. The V gene's germline CDR1 is MNHNS and CDR2 SASEGT. The CDR3: CASSEGSGTGTSYTF. DNA of the CDR3: TGTGCCAGCAGTGAGGGATCCGGGACAGGGACGTCCTACACCTTC.

The count of this clonotype is one. The chain carries TRBV20-1 and TRBJ2-3, with D unclear. The V and J ends lost 0 bases and 0 bases respectively, with 16 bases between them. This CDR3 region has 17 residues. Germline CDR1 DFQATT, CDR2 SNEGSKA (reference sequence). The CDR3 coding sequence is TGCAGTGCTAGAGATTGGGGTCAGAAAACCAGCACAGATACGCAGTATTTT. Amino acids: CSARDWGQKTSTDTQYF.

The DNA for the CDR3 is TGTGCCAGCAGCTTAGCCGGCGGCACAGCTACGGCTGAAGCTTTCTTT. Protein sequence: CASSLAGGTATAEAFF. This sequence joins TRBV7-9 and TRBJ1-1; D is ambiguous. The CDR3 totals 16 residues. The ends were cut back, 0 bases at V and 6 bases at J, with 17 bases in the middle. Germline V CDR1 and CDR2: SEHNR, FQNEAQ (reference sequence).

The chain has TRBV6-1 and TRBJ2-3, with D perhaps matching TRBD1 or TRBD2 (6 bases each). The germline CDR1 and CDR2 sequences are MNHNS and SASEGT. The CDR3 has 15 amino acids. V was cut by 6 bases and J by 4 bases, with 17 bases left in between. Written as DNA, the CDR3 is TGTGCCAGCAGACCAGGGGACCGCGGGGCAGATACGCAGTATTTT. As protein: CASRPGDRGADTQYF.

The chain employs TRBV30 and TRBJ1-5; D uncertain. CDR1 is GTSNPN and CDR2 is SVGIG in the germline V gene (reference sequence). Trimming shortened V by 5 bases and J by 4 bases, and 9 bases separated the two germline ends. The CDR3 has 12 residues. This CDR3 reads CAWGRVNQPQHF. The CDR3 DNA is TGTGCCTGGGGGAGAGTTAATCAGCCCCAGCATTTT.